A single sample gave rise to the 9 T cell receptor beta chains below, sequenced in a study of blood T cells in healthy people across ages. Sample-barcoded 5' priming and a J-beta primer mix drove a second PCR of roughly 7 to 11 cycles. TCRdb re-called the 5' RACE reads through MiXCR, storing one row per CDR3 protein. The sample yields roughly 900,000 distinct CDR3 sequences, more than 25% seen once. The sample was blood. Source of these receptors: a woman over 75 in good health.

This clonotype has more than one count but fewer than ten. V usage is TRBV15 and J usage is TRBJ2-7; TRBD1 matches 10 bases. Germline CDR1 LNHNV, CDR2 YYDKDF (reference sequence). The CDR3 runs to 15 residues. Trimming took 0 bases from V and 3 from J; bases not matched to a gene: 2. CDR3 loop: CATSREGTGDYEQYF. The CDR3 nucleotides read TGTGCCACCAGCAGAGAGGGGACAGGGGACTACGAGCAGTACTTC.

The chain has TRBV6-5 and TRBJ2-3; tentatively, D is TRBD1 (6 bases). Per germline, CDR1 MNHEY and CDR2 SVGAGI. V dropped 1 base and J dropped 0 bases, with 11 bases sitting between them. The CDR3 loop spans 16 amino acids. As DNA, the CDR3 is TGTGCCAGCAGTTACTTCGACAGGTTTAGCACAGATACGCAGTATTTT. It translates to CASSYFDRFSTDTQYF.

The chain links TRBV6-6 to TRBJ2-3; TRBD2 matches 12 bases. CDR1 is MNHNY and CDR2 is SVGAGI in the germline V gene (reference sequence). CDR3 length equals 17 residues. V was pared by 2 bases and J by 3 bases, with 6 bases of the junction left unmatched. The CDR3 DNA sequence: TGTGCCAGCAGTTACCTCCGGACTAGCGGGGAAACAGATACGCAGTATTTT. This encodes CASSYLRTSGETDTQYF.

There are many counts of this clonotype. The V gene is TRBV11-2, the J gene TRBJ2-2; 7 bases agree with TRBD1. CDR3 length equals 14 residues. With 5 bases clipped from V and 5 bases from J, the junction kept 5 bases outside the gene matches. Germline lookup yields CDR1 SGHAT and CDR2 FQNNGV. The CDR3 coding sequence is TGTGCCAGCAGCAAGAAGACAGGGACCGGGGAGCTGTTTTTT. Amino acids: CASSKKTGTGELFF.

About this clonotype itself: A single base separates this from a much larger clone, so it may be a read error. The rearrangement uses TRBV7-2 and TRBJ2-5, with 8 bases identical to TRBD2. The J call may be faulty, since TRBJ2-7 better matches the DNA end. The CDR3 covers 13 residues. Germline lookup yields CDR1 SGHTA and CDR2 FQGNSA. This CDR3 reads CAGQRTSSYEQYF. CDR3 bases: TGTGCCGGCCAAAGGACTAGCAGCTACGAGCAGTACTTC.

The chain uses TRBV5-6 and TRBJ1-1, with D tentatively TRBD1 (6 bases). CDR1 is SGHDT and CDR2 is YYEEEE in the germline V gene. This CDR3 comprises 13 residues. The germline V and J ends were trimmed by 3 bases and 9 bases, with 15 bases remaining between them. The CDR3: CASSSIYQGKAFF. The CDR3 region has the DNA TGTGCCAGCAGCTCGATATATCAGGGGAAAGCTTTCTTT.

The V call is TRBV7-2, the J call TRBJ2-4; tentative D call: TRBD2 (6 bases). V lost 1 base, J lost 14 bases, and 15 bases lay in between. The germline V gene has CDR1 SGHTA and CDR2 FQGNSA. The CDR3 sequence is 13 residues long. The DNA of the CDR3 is TGTGCCAGCAGCTTAGGCGGTGGGGCTAGCGAGTACTTC. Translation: CASSLGGGASEYF.

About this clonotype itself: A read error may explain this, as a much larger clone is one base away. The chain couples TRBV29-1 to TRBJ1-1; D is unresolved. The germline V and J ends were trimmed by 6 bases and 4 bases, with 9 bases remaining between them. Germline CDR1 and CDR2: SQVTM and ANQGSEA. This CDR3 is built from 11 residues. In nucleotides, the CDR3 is TGCAGCGTGGCCCGGAGCACTGAAGCTTTCTTT. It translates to CSVARSTEAFF.

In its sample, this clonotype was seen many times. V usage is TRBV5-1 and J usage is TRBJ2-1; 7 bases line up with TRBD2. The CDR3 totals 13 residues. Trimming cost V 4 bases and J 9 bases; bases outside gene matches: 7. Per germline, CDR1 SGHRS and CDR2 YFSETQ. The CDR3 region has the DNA TGCGCCAGCAGCCCGGGGACTACGACTGAGCAGTTCTTC. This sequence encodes CASSPGTTTEQFF.